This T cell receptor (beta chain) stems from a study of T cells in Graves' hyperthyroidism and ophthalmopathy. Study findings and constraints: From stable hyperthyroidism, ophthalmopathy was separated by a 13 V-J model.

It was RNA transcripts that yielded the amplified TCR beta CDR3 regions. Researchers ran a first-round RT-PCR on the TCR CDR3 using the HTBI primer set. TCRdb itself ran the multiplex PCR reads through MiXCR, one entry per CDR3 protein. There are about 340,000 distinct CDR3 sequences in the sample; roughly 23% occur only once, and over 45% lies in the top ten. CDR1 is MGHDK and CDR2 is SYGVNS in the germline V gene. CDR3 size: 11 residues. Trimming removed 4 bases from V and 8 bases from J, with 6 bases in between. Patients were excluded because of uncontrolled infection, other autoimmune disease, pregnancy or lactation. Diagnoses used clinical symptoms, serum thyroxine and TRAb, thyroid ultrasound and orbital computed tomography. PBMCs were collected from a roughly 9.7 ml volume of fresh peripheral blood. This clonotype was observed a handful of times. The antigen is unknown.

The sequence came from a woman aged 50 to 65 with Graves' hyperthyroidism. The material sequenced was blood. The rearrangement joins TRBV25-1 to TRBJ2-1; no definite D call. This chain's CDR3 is CASSVRDEQFF. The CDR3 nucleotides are TGTGCCAGCAGTGTGAGAGATGAGCAGTTCTTC. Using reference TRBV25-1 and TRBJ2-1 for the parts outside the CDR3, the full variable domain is EADIYQTPRYLVIGTGKKITLECSQTMGHDKMYWYQQDPGMELHLIHYSYGVNSTEKGDLSSESTVSRIRTEHFPLTLESARPSHTSQYLCASSVRDEQFFGPGTRLTVL.